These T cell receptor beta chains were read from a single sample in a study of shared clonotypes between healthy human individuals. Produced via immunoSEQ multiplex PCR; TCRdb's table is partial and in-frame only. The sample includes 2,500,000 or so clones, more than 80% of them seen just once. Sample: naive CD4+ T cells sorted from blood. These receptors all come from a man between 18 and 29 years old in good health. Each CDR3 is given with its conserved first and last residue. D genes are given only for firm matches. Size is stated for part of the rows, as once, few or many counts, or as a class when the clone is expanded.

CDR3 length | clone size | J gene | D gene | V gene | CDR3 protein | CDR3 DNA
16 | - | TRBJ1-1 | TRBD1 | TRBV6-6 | CASSQGQGQGNTEAFF | TGTGCCAGCAGTCAGGGACAGGGGCAGGGGAACACTGAAGCTTTCTTT
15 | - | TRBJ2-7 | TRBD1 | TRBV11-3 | CASSLGGTDGYEQYF | TGTGCCAGCAGCTTAGGGGGGACAGACGGGTACGAGCAGTACTTC
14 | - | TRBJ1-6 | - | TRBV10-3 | CAITPGLINSPLHF | TGTGCCATCACTCCGGGACTTATTAATTCACCCCTCCACTTT
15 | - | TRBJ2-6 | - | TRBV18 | CASSPSRSGANVLTF | TGTGCCAGCTCACCAAGTCGCTCTGGGGCCAACGTCCTGACTTTC
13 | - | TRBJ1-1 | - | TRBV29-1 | CTSQGPMNTEAFF | TGCACCTCCCAGGGGCCGATGAACACTGAAGCTTTCTTT
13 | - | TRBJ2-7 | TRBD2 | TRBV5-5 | CASRAGGSYEQYF | TGTGCCAGCAGAGCGGGGGGCTCGTACGAGCAGTACTTC
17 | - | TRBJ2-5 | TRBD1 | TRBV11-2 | CASSRTTGTGSQETQYF | TGTGCCAGCAGCCGCACTACCGGGACAGGGAGCCAAGAGACCCAGTACTTC
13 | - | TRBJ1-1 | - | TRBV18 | CASSPSGNTEAFF | TGTGCCAGCTCACCGTCGGGGAACACTGAAGCTTTCTTT
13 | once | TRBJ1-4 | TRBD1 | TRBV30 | CAWEDRDSRKLFF | TGTGCCTGGGAAGACCGGGACAGTCGAAAACTGTTTTTT
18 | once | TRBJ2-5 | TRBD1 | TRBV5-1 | CASSSNPPSYRGRETQYF | TGCGCCAGCAGCTCCAACCCCCCCTCCTACAGGGGCCGAGAGACCCAGTACTTC
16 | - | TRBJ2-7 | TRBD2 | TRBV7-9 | CASRPGLAGDSYEQYF | TGTGCCAGCAGACCTGGACTAGCGGGCGACTCCTACGAGCAGTACTTC
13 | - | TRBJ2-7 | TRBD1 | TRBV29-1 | CSVGQGAAYEQYF | TGCAGCGTCGGACAGGGGGCCGCCTACGAGCAGTACTTC
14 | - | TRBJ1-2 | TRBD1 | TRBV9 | CASSGTGGNYGYTF | TGTGCCAGCAGCGGCACAGGGGGCAACTATGGCTACACCTTC